These 10 T cell receptor beta chains were sequenced from one sample in a study of glioma-infiltrating T cells. Using RNA template, CDR3s of TCR alpha and beta were amplified with iRepertoire arm-PCR. Each CDR3 protein gets one entry after TCRdb re-called the multiplex PCR reads with MiXCR. The repertoire has approximately 110,000 distinct CDR3 sequences, roughly 25% of them found once; the top ten carry 15%. Material for sequencing was glioma tissue, nonneoplastic brain tissue, or PBMCs (not recorded which). The receptors come from a human donor with low-grade glioma or glioblastoma, undergoing nonglioma brain surgery, or in good health (not recorded which).

With respect to this clonotype: At one end, the junction sequence differs from germline, possibly due to a read error. The chain recombines TRBV19 with TRBJ2-7; tentatively, D is TRBD1 or TRBD2 (5 bases each). Germline loops: CDR1 LNHDA, CDR2 SQIVND (reference sequence). The CDR3 consists of 13 residues. CDR3 DNA sequence: TGTGCCAGTAGGCCGGGACGCAACTACGAGAAGTACTTC. This encodes CASRPGRNYEKYF. Full variable domain (missing parts from reference TRBV19 and TRBJ2-7): DGGITQSPKYLFRKEGQNVTLSCEQNLNHDAMYWYRQDPGQGLRLIYYSQIVNDFQKGDIAEGYSVSREKKESFPLTVTSAQKNPTAFYLCASRPGRNYEKYFGPGTRLTVT.

This clonotype was detected ten times or more. The V and J genes are TRBV11-2 and TRBJ2-3, with a weak D call TRBD1 (6 bases). V lost 5 bases and J lost 2, with 11 bases in between. The CDR3 is 14 residues long. Germline values: CDR1 SGHAT, CDR2 FQNNGV. The CDR3 loop is CASSPGQFTDTQYF. In DNA, the CDR3 is TGTGCCAGCAGCCCCGGACAGTTCACAGATACGCAGTATTTT. Based on the CDR3 plus reference TRBV11-2 and TRBJ2-3, the full variable domain is EAGVAQSPRYKIIEKRQSVAFWCNPISGHATLYWYQQILGQGPKLLIQFQNNGVVDDSQLPKDRFSAERLKGVDSTLKIQPAKLEDSAVYLCASSPGQFTDTQYFGPGTRLTVL.

The rearrangement uses TRBV4-1 and TRBJ2-7; unclear D gene. Germline loops: CDR1 MGHRA, CDR2 YSYEKL. The CDR3 length is 14 residues. V lost 1 base and J 1 base, leaving 8 bases between the germline ends. Written as DNA, the CDR3 is TGCGCCAGCAGCCAAGTCTCTAGTTCCTACGAGCAGTACTTC. Translating it yields CASSQVSSSYEQYF.

The chain couples TRBV29-1 to TRBJ2-7; a weak D match, TRBD1 (6 bases). The length of the CDR3 is 14 residues. V lost 3 bases and J 3 bases, leaving 15 bases between the germline ends. Looked up from germline, CDR1 is SQVTM and CDR2 is ANQGSEA. CDR3 in DNA: TGCAGCGTTGAGTGCCCAGACAGGCACTACGAGCAGTACTTC. Encoded protein: CSVECPDRHYEQYF.

On this clonotype: A read error is possible here, since a much larger clone lies one base away. This CDR3 reads CATSDLGNTQCF. The DNA for the CDR3 is TGTGCCACCAGTGATTTGGGGAATACGCAGTGTTTT. The V and J genes are TRBV24-1 and TRBJ2-3; D unclear. This CDR3 has 12 residues. CDR1 and CDR2 (germline): KGHDR, SFDVKD.

This clonotype was observed at least ten times. The chain links TRBV15 to TRBJ1-5, with TRBD1 identical over 9 bases. With V trimmed by 3 bases and J by 7 bases, 4 bases remained unmatched. Germline CDR1 is LNHNV and CDR2 is YYDKDF (reference sequence). The CDR3 sequence is 14 residues long. This chain's CDR3 is CATSRDRGRQPQHF. CDR3 in DNA: TGTGCCACCAGCAGGGACAGGGGTAGGCAGCCCCAGCATTTT.

This clonotype has only a few counts. The chain uses TRBV12-3 or TRBV12-4 and TRBJ1-4; D is ambiguous. This CDR3 comprises 13 residues. Trimming left V 8 bases short and J 3 bases short, with 10 bases between. CDR3 nucleotide sequence: TGTGCCAGCGCGGGTGGACCTAATGAAAAACTGTTTTTT. It translates to CASAGGPNEKLFF.

V usage is TRBV6-1 and J usage is TRBJ1-1; D call uncertain. V shed 5 bases and J shed 8 bases, with 18 bases lying between them. This CDR3 spans 14 amino acids. From germline, CDR1 is MNHNS and CDR2 SASEGT. The CDR3 is CASSTGIGELEAFF. The CDR3 region has the DNA TGTGCCAGCAGTACGGGGATCGGGGAACTCGAAGCTTTCTTT.

This clonotype occurred a few times. The chain has TRBV11-2 and TRBJ2-5, with TRBD1 identical over 7 bases. CDR1 is SGHAT, CDR2 FQNNGV, per germline. Trimming cost V 4 bases and J 0 bases; bases outside gene matches: 17. The CDR3 spans 19 residues. The CDR3 reads CASSSAPQGMMEYQETQYF. CDR3 DNA: TGTGCCAGCAGCTCTGCCCCACAGGGGATGATGGAGTACCAAGAGACCCAGTACTTC.

This clonotype was detected ten times or more. J is TRBJ2-2 and V is TRBV19; perhaps TRBD1 as D (6 bases). CDR1 LNHDA and CDR2 SQIVND come from the germline V gene (reference sequence). Trimming took 8 bases from V and 1 from J, leaving 8 bases between them. The CDR3 extends over 13 amino acids. Written as DNA, the CDR3 is TGTGCCAGTCAGGGACAGAACACCGGGGAGCTGTTTTTT. It encodes CASQGQNTGELFF.